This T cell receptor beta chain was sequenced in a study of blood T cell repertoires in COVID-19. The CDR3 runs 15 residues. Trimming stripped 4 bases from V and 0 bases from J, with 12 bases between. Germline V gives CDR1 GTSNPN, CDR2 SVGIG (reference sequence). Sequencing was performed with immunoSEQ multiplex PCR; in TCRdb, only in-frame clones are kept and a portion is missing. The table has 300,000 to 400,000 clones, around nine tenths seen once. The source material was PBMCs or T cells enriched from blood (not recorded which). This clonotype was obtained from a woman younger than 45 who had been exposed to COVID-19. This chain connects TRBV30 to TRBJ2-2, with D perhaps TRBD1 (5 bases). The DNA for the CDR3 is TGTGCCTGGAATTTCCGCAGGGCGAACACCGGGGAGCTGTTTTTT. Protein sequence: CAWNFRRANTGELFF.